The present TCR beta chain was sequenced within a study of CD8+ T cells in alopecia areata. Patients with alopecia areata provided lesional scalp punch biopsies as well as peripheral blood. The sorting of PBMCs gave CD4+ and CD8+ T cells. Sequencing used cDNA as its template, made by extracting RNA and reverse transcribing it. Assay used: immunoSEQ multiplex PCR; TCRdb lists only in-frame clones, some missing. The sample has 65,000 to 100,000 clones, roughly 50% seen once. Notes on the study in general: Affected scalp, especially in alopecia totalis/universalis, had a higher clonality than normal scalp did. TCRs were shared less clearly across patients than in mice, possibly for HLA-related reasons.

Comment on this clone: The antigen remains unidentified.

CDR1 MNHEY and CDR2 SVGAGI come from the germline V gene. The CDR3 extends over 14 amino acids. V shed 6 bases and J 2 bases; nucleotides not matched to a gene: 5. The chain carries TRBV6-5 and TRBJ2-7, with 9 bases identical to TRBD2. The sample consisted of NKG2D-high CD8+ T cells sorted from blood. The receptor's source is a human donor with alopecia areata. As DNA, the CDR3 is TGTGCCAGCAGGAGTCTAGCGGGAACCTACGAGCAGTACTTC. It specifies CASRSLAGTYEQYF.